This T cell receptor beta chain stems from a study of CD8 T cells in Susac syndrome. It was with random hexamers that roughly 0.5 to 1 ug RNA was reverse transcribed. The CDR3 of TCR beta was amplified by immunoSEQ multiplex PCR across 54 Vbeta and 13 Jbeta. TCRdb processed the immunoSEQ multiplex PCR reads anew with MiXCR; each CDR3 protein has one entry. This table holds about 210,000 distinct CDR3 sequences, 94% found once. The junction had 8 bases not matched to a gene; V was cut back by 4 bases and J by 7 bases. The CDR3 consists of 16 residues. In germline, CDR1 is SGHNT, CDR2 YYREEE (reference sequence).

The receptor was derived from a human donor with Susac syndrome. J is TRBJ1-6 and V is TRBV5-4, with 10 bases that match TRBD1. Input material: CD4+ T cells from PBMCs. The CDR3 spells CASSLPTGGANSPLHF. The CDR3 nucleotides are TGTGCCAGCAGCCTCCCGACAGGGGGCGCGAATTCACCCCTCCACTTT.